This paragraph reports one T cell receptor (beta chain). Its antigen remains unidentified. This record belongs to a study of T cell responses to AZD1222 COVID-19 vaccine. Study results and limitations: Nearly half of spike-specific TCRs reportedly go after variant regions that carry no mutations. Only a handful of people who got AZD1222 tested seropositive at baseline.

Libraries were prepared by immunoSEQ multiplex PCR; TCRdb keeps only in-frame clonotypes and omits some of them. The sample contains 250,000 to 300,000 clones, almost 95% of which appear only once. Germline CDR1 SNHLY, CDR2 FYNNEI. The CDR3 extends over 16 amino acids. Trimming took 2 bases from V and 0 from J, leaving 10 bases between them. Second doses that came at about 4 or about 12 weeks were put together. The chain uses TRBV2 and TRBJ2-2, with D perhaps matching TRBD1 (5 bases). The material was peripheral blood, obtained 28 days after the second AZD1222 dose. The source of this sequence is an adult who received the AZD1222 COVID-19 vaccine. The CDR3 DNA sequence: TGTGCCAGCAGTGAATGGGGCACCTCGAACACCGGGGAGCTGTTTTTT. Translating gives CASSEWGTSNTGELFF.